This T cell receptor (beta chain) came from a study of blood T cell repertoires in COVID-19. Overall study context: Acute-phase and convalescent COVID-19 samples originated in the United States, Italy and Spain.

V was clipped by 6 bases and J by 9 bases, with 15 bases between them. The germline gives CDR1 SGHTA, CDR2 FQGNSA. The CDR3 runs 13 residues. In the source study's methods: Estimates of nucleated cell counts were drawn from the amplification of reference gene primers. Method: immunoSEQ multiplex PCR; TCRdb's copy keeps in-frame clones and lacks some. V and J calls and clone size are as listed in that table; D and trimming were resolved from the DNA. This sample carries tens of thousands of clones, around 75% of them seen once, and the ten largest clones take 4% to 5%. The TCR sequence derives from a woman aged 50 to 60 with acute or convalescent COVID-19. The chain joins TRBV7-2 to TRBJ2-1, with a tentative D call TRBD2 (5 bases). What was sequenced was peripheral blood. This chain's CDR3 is CASSYGNGGEQFF. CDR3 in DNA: TGTGCCAGCAGTTATGGGAACGGAGGTGAGCAGTTCTTC.